This T cell receptor (beta chain) comes out of a study of identical twins. Study-wide results and caveats: Cross-sectional statistical analysis was relied on for the conclusions, without the same donors being followed.

On this clonotype: Its cognate antigen is unknown.

TCRdb fed the 5' RACE reads into MiXCR, producing one record per CDR3 protein. The top ten hold around 1.6% of the sample, which has about 890,000 distinct CDR3 sequences, roughly an eighth seen once. This same sample was also part of a study on yellow fever vaccine responses in identical twins.

The sample comprised PBMCs. This TCR was sampled from a woman younger than 30 in good health.

CDR3: CASSQGGGPANEKLFF. The DNA of the CDR3 is TGCGCCAGCAGCCAAGGAGGGGGCCCGGCTAATGAAAAACTGTTTTTT. This chain joins TRBV4-1 and TRBJ1-4; TRBD1 agrees at 7 bases. CDR1 is MGHRA, CDR2 YSYEKL, per germline. Trimming took 1 base from V and 3 from J; bases not matched to a gene: 5. The CDR3 runs 16 residues.